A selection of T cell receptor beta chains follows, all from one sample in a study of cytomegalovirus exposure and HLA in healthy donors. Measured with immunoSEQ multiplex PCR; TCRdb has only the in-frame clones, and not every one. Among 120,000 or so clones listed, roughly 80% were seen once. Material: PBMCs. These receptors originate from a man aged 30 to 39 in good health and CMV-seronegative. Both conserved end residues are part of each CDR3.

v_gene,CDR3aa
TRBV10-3,CAITIGASGDYNEQFF
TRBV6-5,CASSPAGAGEQYF
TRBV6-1,CASTSVYEQYF
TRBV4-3,CASSQVNRGGDPRAGELFF
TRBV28,CASSSGTGWTEAFF
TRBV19,CASTPGGGETQYF
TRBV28,CASSSGGLTGELFF
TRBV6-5,CASRAGGTGEKLFF
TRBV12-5,CASALGQNYEQYF
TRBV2,CASSEDSPQLPLHF
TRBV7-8,CASSSGQDGNTIYF
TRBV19,CARDDRGSPDTQYF
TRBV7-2,CASAGTGGYNEQFF
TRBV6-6,CASRDFDYTF
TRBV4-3,CASSQDPGEGYEQYF
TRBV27,CASSPGTGMIYEQYF
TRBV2,CASSADREETQYF
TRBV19,CASGHRTGGASGYTF
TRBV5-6,CASSLGQVMTEQYF
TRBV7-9,CASSLGRDRAHTDTQYF
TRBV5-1,CASSSKTGTPRLQETQYF
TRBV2,CASSGEKYNEQFF
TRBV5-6,CASSGRTGGAGAFF
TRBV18,CASSPSTRVNEQYF
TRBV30,CAWSVTRGSGNTIYF
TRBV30,CAWSGRGFDEQYF